This T cell receptor (beta chain) is drawn from a study of response to subunit inactivated influenza vaccine. Broader study findings: Each seasonal flu vaccination may recruit only limited new T cells, authors suggested.

TCRdb called the RT-PCR reads again in MiXCR, with one record for every CDR3 protein. Of 500,000 to 600,000 distinct CDR3 sequences listed, approximately 17% are singletons. In this sample, this clonotype turned up a few times. Its antigen is still unknown. There are 14 residues in the CDR3. The ends were cut back, 5 bases at V and 1 base at J, with 11 bases in the middle. Germline V gene sequence: CDR1 SGHTA, CDR2 FQGNSA. The chain joins TRBV7-2 to TRBJ1-2; D gene uncertain. Sequenced material: CD4+ T cells sorted from PBMCs, taken about 23 months after vaccination. This clonotype was obtained from a man aged 50-75 years who received an inactivated influenza vaccine. The CDR3 spells CASSPLGFNYGYTF. Written as DNA, the CDR3 is TGTGCCAGCAGCCCGTTGGGGTTTAACTATGGCTACACCTTC.